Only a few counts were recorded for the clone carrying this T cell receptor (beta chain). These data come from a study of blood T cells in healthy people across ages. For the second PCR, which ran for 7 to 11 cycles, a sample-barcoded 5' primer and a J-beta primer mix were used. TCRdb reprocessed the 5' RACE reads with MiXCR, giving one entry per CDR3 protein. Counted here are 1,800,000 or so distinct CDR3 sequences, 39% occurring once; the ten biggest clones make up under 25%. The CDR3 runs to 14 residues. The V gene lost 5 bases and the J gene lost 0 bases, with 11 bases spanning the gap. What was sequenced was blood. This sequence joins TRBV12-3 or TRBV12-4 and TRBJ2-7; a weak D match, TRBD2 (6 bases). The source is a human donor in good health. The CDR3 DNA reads TGTGCCAGCAGTGATGCGGGACTCTCCTACGAGCAGTACTTC. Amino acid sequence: CASSDAGLSYEQYF.